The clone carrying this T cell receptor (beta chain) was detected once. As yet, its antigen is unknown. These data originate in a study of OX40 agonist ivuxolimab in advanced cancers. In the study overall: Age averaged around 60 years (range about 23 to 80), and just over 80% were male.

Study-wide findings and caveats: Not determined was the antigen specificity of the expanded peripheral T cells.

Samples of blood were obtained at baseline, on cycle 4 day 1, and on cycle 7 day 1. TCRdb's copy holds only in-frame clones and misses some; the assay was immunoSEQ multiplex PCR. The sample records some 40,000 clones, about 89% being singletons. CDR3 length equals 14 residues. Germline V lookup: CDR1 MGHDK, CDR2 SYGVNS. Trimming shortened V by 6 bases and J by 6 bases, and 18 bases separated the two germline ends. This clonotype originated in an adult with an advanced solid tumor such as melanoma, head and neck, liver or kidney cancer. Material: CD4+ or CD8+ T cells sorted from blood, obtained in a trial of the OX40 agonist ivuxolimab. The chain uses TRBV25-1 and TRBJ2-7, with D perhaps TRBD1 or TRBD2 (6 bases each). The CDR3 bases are TGTGCCAGCAGCAATAGTGGGGGGCCGTCCGAGCAGTACTTC. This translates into CASSNSGGPSEQYF.